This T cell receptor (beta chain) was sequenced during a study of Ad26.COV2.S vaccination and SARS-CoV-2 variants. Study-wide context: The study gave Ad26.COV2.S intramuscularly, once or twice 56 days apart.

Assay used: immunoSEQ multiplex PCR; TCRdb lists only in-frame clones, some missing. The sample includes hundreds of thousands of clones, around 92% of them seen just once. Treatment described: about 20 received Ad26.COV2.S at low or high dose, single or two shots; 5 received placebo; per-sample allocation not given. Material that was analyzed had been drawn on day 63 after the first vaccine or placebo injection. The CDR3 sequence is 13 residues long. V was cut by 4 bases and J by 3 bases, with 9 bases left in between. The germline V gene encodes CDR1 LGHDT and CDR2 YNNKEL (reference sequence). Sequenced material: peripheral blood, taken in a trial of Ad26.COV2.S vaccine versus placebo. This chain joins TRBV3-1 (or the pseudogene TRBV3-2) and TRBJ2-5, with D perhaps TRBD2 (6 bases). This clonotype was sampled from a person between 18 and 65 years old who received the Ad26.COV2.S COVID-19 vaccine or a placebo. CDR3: CASSRSGEETQYF. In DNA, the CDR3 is TGTGCCAGCAGCCGGTCGGGGGAAGAGACCCAGTACTTC.